The 19 T cell receptor beta chains below were found in one sample sequenced in a study of early T cells in non-severe SARS-CoV-2 infection. Each CDR3 protein is one row after TCRdb ran MiXCR on the 5' RACE reads. The table includes over 85,000 distinct CDR3 sequences, 10% to 15% detected once. The sample here was whole blood, taken at baseline. These receptors were obtained from an adult who was a healthcare worker with PCR-confirmed SARS-CoV-2 infection or an uninfected control (not recorded which).

This clonotype was observed many times. This rearrangement joins TRBV27 to TRBJ1-1; D possibly corresponds to TRBD1 (6 bases). V shed 10 bases and J shed 0 bases, with 18 bases lying between them. CDR3 size: 15 residues. Germline V gene lookup returns CDR1 MNHEY and CDR2 SMNVEV (reference sequence). CDR3 DNA: TGTGCCACCAAAGACCGACAGGCCCTGAACACTGAAGCTTTCTTT. Translated, it gives CATKDRQALNTEAFF.

This clonotype was observed a few times. The rearrangement links TRBV6-2 or TRBV6-3 to TRBJ1-1, with D unclear. Per germline, CDR1 MNHEY and CDR2 SVGEGT. The CDR3 sequence is 14 residues long. V shed 10 bases and J shed 0 bases, with 15 bases lying between them. CDR3 sequence (DNA): TGTGCCACCCATACCCGGACCATGAACACTGAAGCTTTCTTT. Protein sequence: CATHTRTMNTEAFF.

This clonotype appeared a few times. This chain uses TRBV24-1 with TRBJ2-1, with 8 positions matching TRBD1. The CDR3 totals 14 residues. Germline V gene sequence: CDR1 KGHDR, CDR2 SFDVKD. V was pared by 4 bases and J by 8 bases, with 6 bases of the junction left unmatched. This CDR3 is CATSEVGQGDEQFF. The CDR3 DNA sequence: TGTGCCACCAGTGAGGTCGGACAGGGCGATGAGCAGTTCTTC.

This chain links TRBV29-1 with TRBJ2-5; TRBD1 or TRBD2 may be the D gene (5 bases each). V lost 4 bases to trimming and J lost 1 base, with 13 bases between them. The CDR3 is 14 residues long. Germline loops: CDR1 SQVTM, CDR2 ANQGSEA. The CDR3 spells CSVVGVLFQETQYF. In DNA, the CDR3 is TGCAGCGTTGTGGGGGTGTTGTTCCAAGAGACCCAGTACTTC.

J is TRBJ1-2 and V is TRBV6-1, with a weak D call TRBD1 (5 bases). The CDR3 has 14 residues. Germline V lookup: CDR1 MNHNS, CDR2 SASEGT. Trimming stripped 6 bases from V and 8 bases from J, with 19 bases between. The CDR3 protein is CASRAERGERGYTF. Written as DNA, the CDR3 is TGTGCCAGCAGGGCCGAAAGGGGCGAGCGAGGCTACACCTTC.

The table lists this clonotype with many counts. The chain combines TRBV6-1 with TRBJ1-6; D may be TRBD1 (6 bases). The CDR3 is 14 residues long. Trimming removed 6 bases from V and 7 bases from J, with 13 bases in between. Germline-derived CDR1 and CDR2 are MNHNS and SASEGT. CDR3 region: CASSNRVPNSPLHF. CDR3 DNA: TGTGCCAGCAGCAACAGGGTGCCCAATTCACCCCTCCACTTT.

This clonotype has a count of ten or more. V gene TRBV5-4 combines with J gene TRBJ1-6, with D perhaps matching TRBD1 (5 bases). Per germline, CDR1 SGHNT and CDR2 YYREEE (reference sequence). V lost 0 bases, J lost 8 bases, and 9 bases lay in between. The CDR3 sequence is 14 residues long. CDR3 amino acids: CASSLAGGDSPLHF. The CDR3 DNA sequence: TGTGCCAGCAGCTTGGCCGGGGGAGATTCACCCCTCCACTTT.

This clonotype was picked up many times. The V call is TRBV5-1, the J call TRBJ1-1, with D possibly matching TRBD1 (5 bases). Germline V gives CDR1 SGHRS, CDR2 YFSETQ. V shed 4 bases and J shed 4 bases, with 17 bases lying between them. This CDR3 is 15 amino acids long. The CDR3 loop reads CASSPRGGEGTEAFF. The CDR3 coding sequence is TGCGCCAGCAGCCCCCGGGGGGGAGAGGGCACTGAAGCTTTCTTT.

This clonotype was counted a few times. The chain recombines TRBV3-1 with TRBJ2-3, with 11 bases matching TRBD2. The CDR3 contains 21 residues. The junction had 18 bases not matched to a gene; V was cut back by 4 bases and J by 0 bases. Germline loops: CDR1 LGHDT, CDR2 YNNKEL (reference sequence). The CDR3 here is CASSRYLNSGGAGLSTDTQYF. CDR3 nucleotides: TGTGCCAGCAGCCGATACCTTAATAGCGGGGGGGCCGGCCTTAGCACAGATACGCAGTATTTT.

This clonotype was found a few times. This sequence joins TRBV20-1 and TRBJ1-1, with D unresolved. The germline CDR1 and CDR2 sequences are DFQATT and SNEGSKA (reference sequence). Trimming took off 3 bases at V and 1 base at J, with 6 bases between the two ends. The CDR3 totals 12 residues. This chain's CDR3 is CSARVQNTEAFF. The CDR3, as DNA: TGCAGTGCTAGGGTACAGAACACTGAAGCTTTCTTT.

This clonotype came up a few times. V and J are TRBV12-3 or TRBV12-4 and TRBJ2-5; possibly TRBD1 for D (5 bases). This CDR3 region has 13 residues. Trimming stripped 5 bases from V and 2 bases from J, with 9 bases between. The CDR3 loop is CASSTGRQETQYF. CDR3 in DNA: TGTGCCAGCAGTACAGGACGACAAGAGACCCAGTACTTC.

The chain combines TRBV12-3 or TRBV12-4 with TRBJ2-7; TRBD2 aligns across 11 bases. Losses at the gene ends were 5 bases for V and 7 bases for J; bases not matched to a gene: 1. The CDR3 extends over 12 amino acids. CDR3 loop: CASSRTSGEQYF. CDR3 in DNA: TGTGCCAGCAGTCGGACTAGCGGGGAGCAGTACTTC.

This clonotype was picked up many times. The CDR3 DNA reads TGTGCCAGCAGCCAAGATTGGGGACAGGGCTTCTCACCCTACGAGCAGTACTTC. It translates to CASSQDWGQGFSPYEQYF. V and J are TRBV14 and TRBJ2-7; 9 bases agree with TRBD1. The CDR3 covers 18 residues. Germline V gene data show CDR1 as SGHDN and CDR2 as FVKESK. V shed 0 bases, J shed 2 bases, and the junction held 11 bases outside the gene matches.

The gene calls are TRBV2 and TRBJ1-1; a weak D match, TRBD1 (5 bases). The CDR3 has 14 amino acids. Trimming removed 4 bases from V and 0 bases from J, with 9 bases in between. Germline CDR1 SNHLY, CDR2 FYNNEI. The CDR3 DNA reads TGTGCCAGCAGTGGACAGTCGATGAACACTGAAGCTTTCTTT. It codes for CASSGQSMNTEAFF.

The rearrangement joins TRBV27 to TRBJ2-7, with TRBD2 matching over 11 bases. Germline assignment: CDR1 MNHEY and CDR2 SMNVEV (reference sequence). This CDR3 spans 16 amino acids. With 4 bases clipped from V and 2 bases from J, the junction kept 7 bases outside the gene matches. In nucleotides, the CDR3 is TGTGCCAGCAGTTCCCGACTAGCGGGATCTCCCTACGAGCAGTACTTC. It is translated as CASSSRLAGSPYEQYF.

This clonotype was observed a handful of times. The chain has TRBV4-2 and TRBJ1-6; D not resolved. There are 15 residues in the CDR3. Germline CDR1 is LGHNA and CDR2 is YNFKEQ. The V and J ends lost 1 base and 7 bases respectively, with 11 bases between them. CDR3 protein: CASSQGLSLNSPLHF. The CDR3 DNA reads TGTGCCAGCAGCCAAGGGTTATCTTTGAATTCACCCCTCCACTTT.

The chain couples TRBV5-1 to TRBJ2-3; tentatively, D is TRBD2 (6 bases). Germline V gene sequence: CDR1 SGHRS, CDR2 YFSETQ. The CDR3 contains 14 residues. Between the trimmed V and J ends, which lost 4 bases and 1 base, there was a span of 10 bases. The CDR3 protein is CASSPAGRTDTQYF. The CDR3 DNA is TGCGCCAGCAGCCCCGCGGGACGCACAGATACGCAGTATTTT. The whole variable domain, filled in from reference TRBV5-1 and TRBJ2-3, reads KAGVTQTPRYLIKTRGQQVTLSCSPISGHRSVSWYQQTPGQGLQFLFEYFSETQRNKGNFPGRFSGRQFSNSRSEMNVSTLELGDSALYLCASSPAGRTDTQYFGPGTRLTVL.

This clonotype was recorded a few times. The J gene is TRBJ2-4, the V gene TRBV2; 8 bases line up with TRBD1. Trimming at V came to 6 bases and at J to 8 bases, leaving 3 bases not matched to a gene. Germline CDR1 reads SNHLY; CDR2 reads FYNNEI. This CDR3 has 12 residues. The CDR3 protein is CASSPQGDIQYF. The CDR3 region has the DNA TGTGCCAGCAGCCCACAGGGGGACATTCAGTACTTC.

The rearrangement links TRBV18 to TRBJ1-1, with no clear D. The CDR3 sequence is 16 residues long. The germline V gene encodes CDR1 KGHSH and CDR2 LQKENI. V was pared by 3 bases and J by 1 base, with 15 bases between. The CDR3 coding sequence is TGTGCCAGCTCACCGCGGAGTAGCAGTACGAACACTGAAGCTTTCTTT. It translates to CASSPRSSSTNTEAFF.